This passage covers 32 T cell receptor beta chains from one sample sequenced in a study of shared clonotypes between healthy human individuals. This table comes from immunoSEQ multiplex PCR, and its TCRdb copy is limited to in-frame clones, with some not included. The table lists millions of clones, roughly 95% of them singletons. The sequencing sample was made of naive CD4+ T cells sorted from blood. The subset is: CD45RA+ positively selected. The receptor source for this set is a man aged 18-30 years in good health.

About this clone itself: The same CDR3 is also encoded by other DNA sequences in this sample. The CDR3 here is CASSTGLNTEAFF. For the CDR3, the DNA is TGTGCCAGCAGCACGGGCCTGAACACTGAAGCTTTCTTT. The V call is TRBV28, the J call TRBJ1-1; D is unclear. Germline-derived CDR1 and CDR2 are MDHEN and SYDVKM. The CDR3 is 13 residues long. Trimming stripped 6 bases from V and 0 bases from J, with 8 bases between.

This clone is a singleton in its sample. The chain combines TRBV10-3 with TRBJ1-5, with TRBD1 matching over 8 bases. The CDR3 spans 14 residues. The V segment lost 6 bases and the J segment 4 bases; nucleotides outside the gene matches: 5. Germline V gives CDR1 ENHRY, CDR2 SYGVKD. The DNA for the CDR3 is TGTGCCATCAGGGGGGACAGGACAAATCAGCCCCAGCATTTT. The encoded protein is CAIRGDRTNQPQHF.

This chain uses TRBV30 with TRBJ2-7; D gene uncertain. V lost 1 base and J lost 8, with 15 bases in between. The CDR3 runs to 13 residues. CDR1 is GTSNPN, CDR2 SVGIG, per germline (reference sequence). CDR3 in amino acids: CAWSAGTGVKQYF. The CDR3 DNA sequence: TGTGCCTGGAGTGCCGGAACTGGGGTTAAGCAGTACTTC.

DNA for the CDR3: TGCGCCAGCAGCCCAGCACTGACCACCTACGAGCAGTACTTC. The encoded protein is CASSPALTTYEQYF. The chain combines TRBV5-1 with TRBJ2-7, with D hard to call. Per the germline V gene, CDR1 is SGHRS and CDR2 is YFSETQ. V dropped 4 bases and J dropped 2 bases, with 13 bases sitting between them. The CDR3 totals 14 residues.

Comment on this clone: Other DNA sequences within the sample encode an identical CDR3. The CDR3 DNA reads as TGTGCCAGTAGTATAGGCGGACAGGGTTCCTACGAGCAGTACTTC. Its protein product is CASSIGGQGSYEQYF. The J gene is TRBJ2-7, the V gene TRBV19; TRBD1 matches 8 bases. Unmatched junction bases numbered 3, after V lost 1 base and J lost 1 base. Germline V gene data show CDR1 as LNHDA and CDR2 as SQIVND (reference sequence). The CDR3 length is 15 residues.

The chain recombines TRBV30 with TRBJ2-3; 9 bases align to TRBD2. Trimming removed 1 base from V and 1 base from J; junction bases left unmatched: 6. This CDR3 is built from 16 residues. Germline CDR1 GTSNPN, CDR2 SVGIG (reference sequence). The CDR3 DNA reads TGTGCCTGGAGTGGGGAGAGGACTAGCGGCACAGATACGCAGTATTTT. It yields the protein CAWSGERTSGTDTQYF.

V and J are TRBV7-2 and TRBJ2-4; D might be TRBD1 (6 bases). V was clipped by 6 bases and J by 11 bases, with 14 bases between them. Germline V lookup: CDR1 SGHTA, CDR2 FQGNSA. The CDR3 is made up of 12 amino acids. CDR3 loop: CASSTGNSLQYF. As DNA, the CDR3 is TGTGCCAGCAGTACAGGGAATTCCCTTCAGTACTTC.

This clone was recorded once. J is TRBJ2-1 and V is TRBV19; 7 nucleotides align to TRBD2. CDR3 size: 16 residues. Germline lookup yields CDR1 LNHDA and CDR2 SQIVND (reference sequence). Unmatched junction bases numbered 11, after V lost 5 bases and J lost 4 bases. This CDR3 is CASSPSAGALYNEQFF. CDR3 nucleotide sequence: TGTGCCAGTAGTCCGAGTGCGGGAGCTTTATACAATGAGCAGTTCTTC.

The gene calls are TRBV18 and TRBJ1-6; D might be TRBD1 (5 bases). This CDR3 is built from 16 residues. Germline values: CDR1 KGHSH, CDR2 LQKENI. Trimming removed 3 bases from V and 6 bases from J, with 15 bases in between. The CDR3 DNA sequence: TGTGCCAGCTCACCGAGGGAGACAGAGCTTAATTCACCCCTCCACTTT. It specifies CASSPRETELNSPLHF.

The chain is built from TRBV6-5 and TRBJ2-7; no definite D call. The CDR3 runs to 13 residues. V dropped 6 bases and J dropped 4 bases, with 13 bases sitting between them. The germline V gene encodes CDR1 MNHEY and CDR2 SVGAGI. The CDR3 region has the DNA TGTGCCAGCAGCCTGGGCCCCCAATACGAGCAGTACTTC. Amino acid sequence: CASSLGPQYEQYF.

The chain uses TRBV30 and TRBJ2-7; tentatively, D is TRBD1 (5 bases). This CDR3 has 13 residues. Germline CDR1 reads GTSNPN; CDR2 reads SVGIG (reference sequence). V lost 1 base, J lost 5 bases, and 12 bases lay in between. The CDR3 DNA sequence: TGTGCCTGGAGTGCTGGGGCCCACCACGAGCAGTACTTC. Its protein is CAWSAGAHHEQYF.

Regarding this clone: Different DNA sequences within this sample yield the same CDR3. The CDR3 loop is CAISGGQGEKLFF. As DNA, the CDR3 is TGTGCCATCAGTGGTGGACAGGGCGAAAAACTGTTTTTT. V usage is TRBV10-3 and J usage is TRBJ1-4; 8 bases are a match to TRBD1. Germline CDR1 and CDR2: ENHRY and SYGVKD. V gave up 4 bases and J gave up 8 bases; unmatched junction bases: 3. The CDR3 consists of 13 residues.

The J gene is TRBJ2-2, the V gene TRBV5-1; TRBD2 matches at 13 bases. Germline loops: CDR1 SGHRS, CDR2 YFSETQ. The length of the CDR3 is 18 residues. Trimming removed 3 bases from V and 1 base from J; junction bases left unmatched: 6. CDR3 coding DNA: TGCGCCAGCAGCTCGGGACTAGCGGGGACCATGAACACCGGGGAGCTGTTTTTT. This encodes CASSSGLAGTMNTGELFF.

The V call is TRBV7-2, the J call TRBJ1-2, with D perhaps matching TRBD1 (5 bases). Trimming cost V 1 base and J 4 bases, with 10 bases left between them. Looked up from germline, CDR1 is SGHTA and CDR2 is FQGNSA. There are 14 residues in the CDR3. The chain's CDR3 is CASSLVTGGYGYTF. For the CDR3, the DNA is TGTGCCAGCAGCTTAGTCACCGGGGGCTATGGCTACACCTTC.

V is TRBV5-1 and J is TRBJ2-2; D gene ambiguous. The CDR3 has 19 residues. V was trimmed by 2 bases and J by 3 bases, leaving 23 bases between them. Germline CDR1 is SGHRS and CDR2 is YFSETQ. CDR3 protein: CASSFRQIGSLGDTGELFF. In DNA form, the CDR3 reads TGCGCCAGCAGCTTTCGACAAATCGGCTCCCTAGGAGACACCGGGGAGCTGTTTTTT.

The rearrangement joins TRBV27 to TRBJ2-7, with 10 bases matching TRBD2. J was trimmed by 4 bases and V by 4 bases; bases with no gene match: 7. CDR3 length equals 15 residues. Per the germline V gene, CDR1 is MNHEY and CDR2 is SMNVEV (reference sequence). The CDR3 protein is CASSSRLAGEYEQYF. CDR3 coding DNA: TGTGCCAGCAGTTCAAGGCTAGCGGGAGAATACGAGCAGTACTTC.

The V gene is TRBV6-5, the J gene TRBJ2-3; unclear D gene. The germline V and J ends were trimmed by 6 bases and 4 bases, with 14 bases remaining between them. Per the germline V gene, CDR1 is MNHEY and CDR2 is SVGAGI. CDR3 length equals 14 residues. CDR3 sequence: CASRRGGTPDTQYF. The CDR3 DNA reads TGTGCCAGCAGGCGCGGCGGAACCCCAGATACGCAGTATTTT.

This clone occurred once. This sample includes further DNA sequences coding for the same CDR3. The V gene is TRBV7-9, the J gene TRBJ1-4; TRBD1 matches 9 bases. This CDR3 region has 14 residues. J gave up 5 bases and V 5 bases, and 3 bases lay outside the gene matches. Germline CDR1 reads SEHNR; CDR2 reads FQNEAQ (reference sequence). The CDR3 coding sequence is TGTGCCAGCAGCCAGGACAGGGGAAATGAAAAACTGTTTTTT. Translated, it gives CASSQDRGNEKLFF.

Comment on this clone: The sample has other DNA sequences that encode this CDR3 too. The rearrangement joins TRBV6-1 to TRBJ1-2; D is undetermined. The CDR3 sequence is 12 residues long. V dropped 4 bases and J dropped 5 bases, with 8 bases sitting between them. Per germline, CDR1 MNHNS and CDR2 SASEGT. DNA for the CDR3: TGTGCCAGCAGTGCCCTAACATATGGCTACACCTTC. Its protein is CASSALTYGYTF.

This sequence joins TRBV18 and TRBJ2-1; 7 positions match TRBD2. V was pared by 1 base and J by 2 bases, with 8 bases of the junction left unmatched. Germline-derived CDR1 and CDR2 are KGHSH and LQKENI. The CDR3 is 17 residues long. The CDR3 is CASSPRMSGETYNEQFF. As DNA, the CDR3 is TGTGCCAGCTCACCACGAATGAGCGGGGAAACCTACAATGAGCAGTTCTTC.

For this clone: Other DNA sequences in this sample translate to the same CDR3. The rearrangement joins TRBV2 to TRBJ2-2; 7 bases are shared with TRBD2. CDR1 is SNHLY and CDR2 is FYNNEI in the germline V gene. The CDR3 length is 14 residues. Trimming at V came to 8 bases and at J to 2 bases, leaving 5 bases not matched to a gene. Written as DNA, the CDR3 is TGTGCCAGCCGGCTAGCGGCAAACACCGGGGAGCTGTTTTTT. It is translated as CASRLAANTGELFF.

The chain links TRBV28 to TRBJ2-3; TRBD1 aligns across 8 bases. The CDR3 is 16 residues long. After removal of 4 bases from V and 4 bases from J, the junction contained 10 bases not matched to a gene. CDR1 is MDHEN and CDR2 is SYDVKM in the germline V gene. CDR3 amino acids: CASSSQRTGTPDTQYF. As DNA, the CDR3 is TGTGCCAGCAGTTCACAGCGGACAGGGACCCCAGATACGCAGTATTTT.

The chain couples TRBV6-1 to TRBJ1-6; D unclear. Germline assignment: CDR1 MNHNS and CDR2 SASEGT. The CDR3 length is 15 residues. Between the trimmed V and J ends, which lost 5 bases and 7 bases, there was a span of 15 bases. CDR3 residues: CASSPGPERNSPLHF. CDR3 nucleotide sequence: TGTGCCAGCAGTCCCGGGCCGGAGAGAAATTCACCCCTCCACTTT.

The chain employs TRBV19 and TRBJ2-6, with TRBD1 matching 8 bases. The germline V gene encodes CDR1 LNHDA and CDR2 SQIVND (reference sequence). After removal of 4 bases from V and 1 base from J, the junction contained 9 bases not matched to a gene. The CDR3 is 18 amino acids. The DNA for the CDR3 is TGTGCCAGTAGTAAAACGACAGGGGCCCGTTCTGGGGCCAACGTCCTGACTTTC. It codes for CASSKTTGARSGANVLTF.

Of note for this clone: The sample holds other DNA sequences that translate to the same CDR3. The gene calls are TRBV5-1 and TRBJ2-7, with D uncertain. In germline, CDR1 is SGHRS, CDR2 YFSETQ. The CDR3 loop spans 13 amino acids. V lost 1 base, J lost 3 bases, and 8 bases lay in between. In nucleotides, the CDR3 is TGCGCCAGCAGCTTGAGAACTGACTACGAGCAGTACTTC. Protein: CASSLRTDYEQYF. The full variable domain, in which reference TRBV5-1 and TRBJ2-7 provide the parts outside the CDR3, is KAGVTQTPRYLIKTRGQQVTLSCSPISGHRSVSWYQQTPGQGLQFLFEYFSETQRNKGNFPGRFSGRQFSNSRSEMNVSTLELGDSALYLCASSLRTDYEQYFGPGTRLTVT.

This sequence joins TRBV19 and TRBJ1-6; D is undetermined. CDR1 is LNHDA and CDR2 is SQIVND in the germline V gene (reference sequence). V lost 6 bases to trimming and J lost 11 bases, with 17 bases between them. This CDR3 spans 14 amino acids. For the CDR3, the DNA is TGTGCCAGTAGCCAGAGCGGCGAGGGTACACCCCTCCACTTT. Protein: CASSQSGEGTPLHF.

This clone came up once. This chain joins TRBV2 and TRBJ1-3; D might be TRBD1 (5 bases). The CDR3 extends over 14 amino acids. V lost 7 bases and J lost 4, with 14 bases in between. Per germline, CDR1 SNHLY and CDR2 FYNNEI. The CDR3 sequence is CASTEGESGNTIYF. CDR3 nucleotide sequence: TGTGCCAGCACGGAAGGGGAGTCGGGAAACACCATATATTTT.

V usage is TRBV10-3 and J usage is TRBJ1-5, with D unresolved. In germline, CDR1 is ENHRY, CDR2 SYGVKD. Deletions cut 0 bases from V and 2 bases from J, with 11 bases between. The CDR3 sequence is 16 residues long. The CDR3: CAISESGVSGNQPQHF. CDR3 sequence (DNA): TGTGCCATCAGTGAGTCTGGGGTAAGTGGCAATCAGCCCCAGCATTTT.

V is TRBV29-1 and J is TRBJ2-7, with D unclear. The CDR3 is 11 amino acids. CDR1 and CDR2 (germline): SQVTM, ANQGSEA. Trimming removed 5 bases from V and 3 bases from J, with 8 bases in between. The chain's CDR3 is CSVQTGYEQYF. CDR3 in DNA: TGCAGCGTTCAAACGGGCTACGAGCAGTACTTC.

The rearrangement joins TRBV15 to TRBJ2-3; 11 bases are a match to TRBD2. Germline V lookup: CDR1 LNHNV, CDR2 YYDKDF (reference sequence). The CDR3 has 16 residues. The V gene end was trimmed by 1 base and the J gene end by 5 bases; junction bases not matched to a gene: 5. Here the CDR3 reads CATSRVSGGAQDTQYF. CDR3 DNA sequence: TGTGCCACCAGCAGAGTTAGCGGGGGGGCTCAAGATACGCAGTATTTT. Variable domain in full (rest from reference TRBV15 and TRBJ2-3): DAMVIQNPRYQVTQFGKPVTLSCSQTLNHNVMYWYQQKSSQAPKLLFHYYDKDFNNEADTPDNFQSRRPNTSFCFLDIRSPGLGDTAMYLCATSRVSGGAQDTQYFGPGTRLTVL.

Regarding this clone: Other DNA sequences of this sample code for an identical CDR3. The chain employs TRBV6-5 and TRBJ2-5; D is unresolved. Trimming took 2 bases from V and 2 from J, leaving 6 bases between them. Per the germline V gene, CDR1 is MNHEY and CDR2 is SVGAGI. The CDR3 sequence is 13 residues long. The CDR3, as DNA: TGTGCCAGCAGTTACGGGCGGCAAGAGACCCAGTACTTC. Its protein is CASSYGRQETQYF.

This clone was picked up one time. V is TRBV7-3 and J is TRBJ2-3, with 8 positions matching TRBD2. The CDR3 has 14 residues. Germline V gene data show CDR1 as SGHTA and CDR2 as FQGTGA. V trimming: 5 bases; J trimming: 6 bases; junction bases outside the gene matches: 7. The CDR3: CASSLRGGLDTQYF. The CDR3 nucleotides are TGTGCCAGCAGCCTTCGGGGGGGCCTGGATACGCAGTATTTT.